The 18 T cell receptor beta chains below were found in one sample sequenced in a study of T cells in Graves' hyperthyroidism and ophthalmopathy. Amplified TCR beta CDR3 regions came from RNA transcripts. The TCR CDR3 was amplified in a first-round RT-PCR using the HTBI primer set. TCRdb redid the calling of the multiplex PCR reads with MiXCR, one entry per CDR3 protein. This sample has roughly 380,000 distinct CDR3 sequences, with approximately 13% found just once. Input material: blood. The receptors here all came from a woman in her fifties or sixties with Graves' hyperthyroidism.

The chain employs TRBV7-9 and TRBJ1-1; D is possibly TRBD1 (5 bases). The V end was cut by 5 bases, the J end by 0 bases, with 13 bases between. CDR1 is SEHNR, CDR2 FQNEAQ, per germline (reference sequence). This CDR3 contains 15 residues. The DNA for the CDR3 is TGTGCCAGCAGCCATTCGGACACCATGAACACTGAAGCTTTCTTT. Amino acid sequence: CASSHSDTMNTEAFF.

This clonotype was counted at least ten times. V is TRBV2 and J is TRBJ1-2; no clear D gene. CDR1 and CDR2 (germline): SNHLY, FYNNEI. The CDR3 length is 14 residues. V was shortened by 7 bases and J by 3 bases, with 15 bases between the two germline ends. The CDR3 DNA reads TGTGCCAGCAATCAGCCTGAGGCCGACTATGGCTACACCTTC. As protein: CASNQPEADYGYTF.

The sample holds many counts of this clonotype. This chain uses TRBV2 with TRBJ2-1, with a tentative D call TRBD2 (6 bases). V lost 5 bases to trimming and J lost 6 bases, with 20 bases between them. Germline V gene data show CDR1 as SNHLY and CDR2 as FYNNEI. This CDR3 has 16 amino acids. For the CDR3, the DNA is TGTGCCAGCAGTATACAGCCCCGGGGGTCTCCCAATGAGCAGTTCTTC. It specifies CASSIQPRGSPNEQFF.

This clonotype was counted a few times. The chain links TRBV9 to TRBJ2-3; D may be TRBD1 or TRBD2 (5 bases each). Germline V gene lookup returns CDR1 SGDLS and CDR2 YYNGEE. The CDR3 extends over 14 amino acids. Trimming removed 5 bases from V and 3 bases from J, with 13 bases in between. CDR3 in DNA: TGTGCCAGCAGACGGGACCTTGGGACAGATACGCAGTATTTT. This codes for CASRRDLGTDTQYF.

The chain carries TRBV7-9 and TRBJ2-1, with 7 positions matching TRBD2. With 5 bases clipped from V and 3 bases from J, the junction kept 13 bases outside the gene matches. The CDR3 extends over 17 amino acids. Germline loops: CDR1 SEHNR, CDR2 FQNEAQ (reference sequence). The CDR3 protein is CASSLRTSSISYNEQFF. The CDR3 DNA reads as TGTGCCAGCAGCCTACGGACTAGTTCTATAAGCTACAATGAGCAGTTCTTC.

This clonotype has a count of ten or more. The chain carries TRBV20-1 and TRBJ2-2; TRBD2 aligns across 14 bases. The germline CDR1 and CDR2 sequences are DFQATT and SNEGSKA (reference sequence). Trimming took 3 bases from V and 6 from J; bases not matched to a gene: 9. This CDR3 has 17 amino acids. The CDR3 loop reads CSARPRLAGGPAGELFF. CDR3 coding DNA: TGCAGTGCTAGGCCCCGACTAGCGGGAGGGCCTGCCGGGGAGCTGTTTTTT.

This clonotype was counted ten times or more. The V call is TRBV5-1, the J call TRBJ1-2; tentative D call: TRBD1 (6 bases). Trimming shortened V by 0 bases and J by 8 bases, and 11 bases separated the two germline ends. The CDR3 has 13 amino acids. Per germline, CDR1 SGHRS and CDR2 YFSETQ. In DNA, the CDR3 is TGCGCCAGCAGCTTGGCGGGGGGCGCGGGCTACACCTTC. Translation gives CASSLAGGAGYTF.

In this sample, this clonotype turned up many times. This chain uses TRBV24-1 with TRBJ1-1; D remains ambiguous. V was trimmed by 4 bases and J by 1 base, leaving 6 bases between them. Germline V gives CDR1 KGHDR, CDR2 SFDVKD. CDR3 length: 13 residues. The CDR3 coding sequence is TGTGCCACCAGTGACAGTAGGAACACTGAAGCTTTCTTT. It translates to CATSDSRNTEAFF.

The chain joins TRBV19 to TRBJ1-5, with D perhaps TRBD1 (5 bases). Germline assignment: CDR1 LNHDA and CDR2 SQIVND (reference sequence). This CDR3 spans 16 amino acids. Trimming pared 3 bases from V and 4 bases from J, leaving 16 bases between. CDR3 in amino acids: CASSISQGGWNQPQHF. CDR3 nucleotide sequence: TGTGCCAGTAGTATTTCCCAGGGCGGCTGGAATCAGCCCCAGCATTTT.

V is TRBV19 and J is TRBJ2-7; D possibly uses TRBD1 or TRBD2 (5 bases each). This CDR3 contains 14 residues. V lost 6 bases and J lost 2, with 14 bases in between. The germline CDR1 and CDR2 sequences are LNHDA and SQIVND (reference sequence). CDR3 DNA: TGTGCCAGTAGCCGGGACCGTCGGGCCTACGAGCAGTACTTC. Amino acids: CASSRDRRAYEQYF.

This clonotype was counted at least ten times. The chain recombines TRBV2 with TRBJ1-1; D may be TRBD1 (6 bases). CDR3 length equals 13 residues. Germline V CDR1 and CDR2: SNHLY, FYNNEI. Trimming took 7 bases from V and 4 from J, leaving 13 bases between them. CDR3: CASTWGRVTEAFF. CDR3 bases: TGTGCCAGCACATGGGGGCGCGTCACTGAAGCTTTCTTT.

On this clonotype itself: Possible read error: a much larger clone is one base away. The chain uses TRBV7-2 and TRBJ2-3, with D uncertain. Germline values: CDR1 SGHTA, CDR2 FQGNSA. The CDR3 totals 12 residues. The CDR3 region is CVSSYDSNTQYF. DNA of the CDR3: TGTGTCAGCAGCTACGACTCGAATACGCAGTATTTT.

CDR3 loop: CASSYSSMGGGQPQHF. CDR3 DNA sequence: TGTGCCAGCAGTTACTCGAGTATGGGGGGAGGTCAGCCCCAGCATTTT. The chain is built from TRBV6-5 and TRBJ1-5, with D perhaps TRBD1 (5 bases). V was shortened by 0 bases and J by 6 bases, with 15 bases between the two germline ends. The CDR3 covers 16 residues. Germline CDR1 and CDR2: MNHEY and SVGAGI.

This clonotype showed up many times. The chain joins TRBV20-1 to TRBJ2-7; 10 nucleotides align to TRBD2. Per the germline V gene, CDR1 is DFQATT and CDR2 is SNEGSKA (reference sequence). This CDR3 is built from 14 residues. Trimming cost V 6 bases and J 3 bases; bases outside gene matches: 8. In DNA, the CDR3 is TGCAGTGCCCTTGAGACTAGCGGGTACTACGAGCAGTACTTC. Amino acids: CSALETSGYYEQYF.

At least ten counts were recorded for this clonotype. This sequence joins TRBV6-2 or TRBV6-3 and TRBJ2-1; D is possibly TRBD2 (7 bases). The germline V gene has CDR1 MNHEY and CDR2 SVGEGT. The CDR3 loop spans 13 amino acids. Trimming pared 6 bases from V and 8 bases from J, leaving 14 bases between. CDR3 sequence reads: CASSQIGGDEQFF. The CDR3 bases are TGTGCCAGCAGCCAGATAGGGGGGGATGAGCAGTTCTTC.

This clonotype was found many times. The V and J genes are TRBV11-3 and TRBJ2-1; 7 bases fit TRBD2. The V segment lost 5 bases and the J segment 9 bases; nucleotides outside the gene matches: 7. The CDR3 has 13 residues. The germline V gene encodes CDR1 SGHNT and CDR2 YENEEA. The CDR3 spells CASSQPTSAEQFF. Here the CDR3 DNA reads TGTGCCAGCAGCCAACCAACTAGCGCTGAGCAGTTCTTC.

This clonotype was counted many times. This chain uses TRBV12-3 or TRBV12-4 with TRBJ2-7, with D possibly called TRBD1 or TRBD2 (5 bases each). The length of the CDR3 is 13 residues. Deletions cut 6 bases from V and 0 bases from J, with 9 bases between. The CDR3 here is CASRRGNSYEQYF. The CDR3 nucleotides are TGTGCCAGCAGGAGGGGAAACTCCTACGAGCAGTACTTC.

CDR3: CASSRPTEINTEAFF. CDR3 bases: TGTGCCAGCAGCCGCCCGACAGAGATAAACACTGAAGCTTTCTTT. V and J are TRBV27 and TRBJ1-1, with D perhaps TRBD1 (5 bases). This CDR3 contains 15 residues. CDR1 and CDR2 from the germline V gene are MNHEY and SMNVEV (reference sequence). The V and J ends lost 6 bases and 2 bases respectively, with 16 bases between them.